The entry below describes one T cell receptor beta chain. What it binds is unknown. This entry comes from a study of CD4 T cells in relation to SARS-CoV-2 and coronaviruses. Study-level findings and limits: Each donor contributed either pre-pandemic or post-infection samples, not both. Compared with monoreactive clones, crossreactive clones showed significantly weaker SARS-CoV-2 expansion.

The CDR3 totals 15 residues. From germline, CDR1 is SGHRS and CDR2 YFSETQ. J was trimmed by 4 bases and V by 4 bases; bases with no gene match: 3. This table comes from immunoSEQ multiplex PCR, and its TCRdb copy is limited to in-frame clones, with some not included. The top ten hold 6.6% of the sample, which has about 36,000 clones, roughly 80% seen once. Input material: naive CD4+ T cells from PBMCs, cultured in vitro. As to subset: naive CD4+ T cells isolated by negative enrichment. This receptor was taken from an adult with COVID-19. The chain has TRBV5-1 and TRBJ2-3; TRBD2 aligns across 13 bases. The CDR3 loop is CASSALAGGPDTQYF. CDR3 DNA: TGCGCCAGCAGCGCACTAGCGGGAGGGCCAGATACGCAGTATTTT.